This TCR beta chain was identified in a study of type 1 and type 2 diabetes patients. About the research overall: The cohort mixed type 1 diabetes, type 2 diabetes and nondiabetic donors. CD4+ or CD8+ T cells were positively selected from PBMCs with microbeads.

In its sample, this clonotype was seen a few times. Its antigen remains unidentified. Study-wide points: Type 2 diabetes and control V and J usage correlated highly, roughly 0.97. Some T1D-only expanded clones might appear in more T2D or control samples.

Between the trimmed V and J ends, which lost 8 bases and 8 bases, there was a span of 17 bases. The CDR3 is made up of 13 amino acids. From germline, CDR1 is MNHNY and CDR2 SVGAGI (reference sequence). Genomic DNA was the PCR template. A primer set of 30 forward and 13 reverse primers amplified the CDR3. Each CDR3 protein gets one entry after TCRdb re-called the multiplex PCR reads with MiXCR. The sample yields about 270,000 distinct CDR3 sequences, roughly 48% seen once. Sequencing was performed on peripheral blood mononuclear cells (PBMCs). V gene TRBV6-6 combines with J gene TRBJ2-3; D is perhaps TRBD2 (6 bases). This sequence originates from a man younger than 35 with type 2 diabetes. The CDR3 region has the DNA TGTGCCAGCGGTAGTGGAGGGTTTGGTACGCAGTATTTT. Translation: CASGSGGFGTQYF.